This T cell receptor (beta chain) was found in a study of blood T cell repertoires in COVID-19. TCRdb's copy holds only in-frame clones and misses some; the assay was immunoSEQ multiplex PCR. The table shows some 280,000 clones, with around nine tenths occurring only once. This CDR3 comprises 16 residues. With 4 bases removed from V and 4 bases from J, the gap between germline ends came to 19 bases. Germline loops: CDR1 SGDLS, CDR2 YYNGEE. This TCR derives from a woman in her 40s who had recovered from COVID-19. The sequencing sample was made of peripheral blood. The V call is TRBV9, the J call TRBJ2-3, with TRBD1 as a possible D gene (5 bases). The CDR3 region is CASSFPGGRGADTQYF. CDR3 sequence (DNA): TGTGCCAGCAGCTTCCCAGGTGGTAGGGGCGCAGATACGCAGTATTTT.